The rows below give T cell receptor beta chains drawn from one sample of a study of blood T cell repertoires in COVID-19. Measured with immunoSEQ multiplex PCR; TCRdb has only the in-frame clones, and not every one. The sample gives under 250,000 clones, over 60% of which show up once; 7.2% is in the top ten. Sequencing used peripheral blood. Receptors originate from a woman in her seventies with acute or convalescent COVID-19. Each CDR3 is given with its conserved first and last residue. The D gene is left open where the match is weak. Clone size appears in some rows only: once, few, many, or a class for an expanded clone.

D	size	V	J	CDR3	DNA
.	.	TRBV7-9	TRBJ2-2	CASSSTGTGELFF	TGTGCCAGCAGCTCGACGGGCACCGGGGAGCTGTTTTTT
TRBD2	.	TRBV7-2	TRBJ2-1	CASSLAQAGGMNEQFF	TGTGCCAGCAGCTTAGCGCAAGCGGGGGGGATGAATGAGCAGTTCTTC
TRBD1	few	TRBV11-2	TRBJ1-6	CASSRDRGRSPLHF	TGTGCCAGCAGCCGGGACAGGGGGCGTTCACCCCTCCACTTT
.	.	TRBV14	TRBJ1-1	CASSQSKSRLMNTEAFF	TGTGCCAGCAGCCAATCGAAAAGCAGGCTGATGAACACTGAAGCTTTCTTT
.	.	TRBV5-8	TRBJ2-2	CASSPHRRGNTGELFF	TGTGCCAGCAGCCCACATCGGCGGGGGAACACCGGGGAGCTGTTTTTT
TRBD1	.	TRBV5-1	TRBJ2-3	CASSNGQGGPTDTQYF	TGCGCCAGCAGCAACGGACAGGGGGGTCCCACAGATACGCAGTATTTT
TRBD2	.	TRBV30	TRBJ2-1	CAWSKRGAYNEQFF	TGTGCCTGGTCCAAGCGGGGGGCCTACAATGAGCAGTTCTTC
TRBD1	.	TRBV10-3	TRBJ2-7	CAISNRDRLIYEQYF	TGTGCCATCAGTAATAGGGACAGGTTAATCTACGAGCAGTACTTC
TRBD2	.	TRBV11-2	TRBJ2-7	CASSLVASGTPYEQYF	TGTGCCAGCAGCTTAGTGGCTAGCGGAACGCCCTACGAGCAGTACTTC
TRBD1	.	TRBV3-1/TRBV3-2	TRBJ1-6	CASSQNRGRALHF	TGTGCCAGCAGCCAAAACAGGGGAAGGGCCCTCCACTTT
TRBD2	few	TRBV6-5	TRBJ2-5	CASSYLLAGVETQYF	TGTGCCAGCAGTTACCTACTAGCGGGGGTTGAGACCCAGTACTTC
TRBD2	.	TRBV7-2	TRBJ2-5	CASSLDGRGRETQYF	TGTGCCAGCAGCTTAGATGGGAGGGGCCGGGAGACCCAGTACTTC
TRBD2	.	TRBV11-2	TRBJ2-1	CASSLTIAGGYNEQFF	TGTGCCAGCAGCTTAACAATAGCGGGGGGCTACAATGAGCAGTTCTTC
.	.	TRBV21-1	TRBJ1-5	CASSNRVTFGVRQGIGQPQHF	TGTGCCAGCAGCAACCGGGTTACTTTCGGTGTCCGACAGGGGATAGGACAGCCCCAGCATTTT
.	.	TRBV12-3/TRBV12-4	TRBJ2-2	CASSLIRGGELFF	TGTGCCAGCAGTTTAATTAGGGGGGGGGAGCTGTTTTTT